The 10 T cell receptor beta chains below were found in one sample sequenced in a study of T cell changes during pregnancy in multiple sclerosis. TCRdb's copy holds only in-frame clones and misses some; the assay was immunoSEQ multiplex PCR. The sample shows approximately 97,000 clones, just over 90% of them seen only once. Sequences were derived from peripheral blood, sampled in the second trimester of pregnancy. These TCRs come from a female donor in good health, enrolled as a control in a pregnancy study.

This chain joins TRBV29-1 and TRBJ1-3; weak D call: TRBD1 (5 bases). Germline values: CDR1 SQVTM, CDR2 ANQGSEA. The CDR3 loop spans 13 amino acids. Trimming cost V 7 bases and J 4 bases, with 14 bases left between them. This CDR3 is CSAFPGGGNTIYF. For the CDR3, the DNA is TGCAGCGCTTTTCCGGGGGGAGGAAACACCATATATTTT.

V gene TRBV28 combines with J gene TRBJ2-1; maybe TRBD2 (5 bases). This CDR3 is built from 11 residues. Per the germline V gene, CDR1 is MDHEN and CDR2 is SYDVKM. Deletions cut 2 bases from V and 10 bases from J, with 6 bases between. CDR3 nucleotide sequence: TGTGCCAGCAGTTTAGAGCGGGAGCAGTTCTTC. Amino acids: CASSLEREQFF.

This sequence joins TRBV29-1 and TRBJ2-2, with 9 bases lining up with TRBD2. Germline CDR1 and CDR2: SQVTM and ANQGSEA. V shed 3 bases and J 4 bases; nucleotides not matched to a gene: 9. The CDR3 consists of 16 residues. Written as DNA, the CDR3 is TGCAGCGTTGACATTGGGTCTAGCGGGATCACCGGGGAGCTGTTTTTT. Protein sequence: CSVDIGSSGITGELFF.

This clone is a singleton in its sample. V gene TRBV5-1 combines with J gene TRBJ1-1, with D uncertain. The CDR3 is 14 amino acids. Germline V CDR1 and CDR2: SGHRS, YFSETQ. Trimming took 5 bases from V and 1 from J, leaving 12 bases between them. The CDR3 coding sequence is TGCGCCAGCAGTCTCGGGCGGGCGAACACTGAAGCTTTCTTT. Its protein is CASSLGRANTEAFF. Together with reference TRBV5-1 and TRBJ1-1, the CDR3 gives the full variable domain: KAGVTQTPRYLIKTRGQQVTLSCSPISGHRSVSWYQQTPGQGLQFLFEYFSETQRNKGNFPGRFSGRQFSNSRSEMNVSTLELGDSALYLCASSLGRANTEAFFGQGTRLTVV.

The rearrangement uses TRBV7-7 and TRBJ2-5, with D possibly being TRBD1 (6 bases). The CDR3 covers 14 residues. Per the germline V gene, CDR1 is SSHAT and CDR2 is FNYEAQ (reference sequence). V was pared by 5 bases and J by 2 bases, with 12 bases between. CDR3 sequence reads: CASSATGQQETQYF. In nucleotides, the CDR3 is TGTGCCAGCAGCGCTACCGGACAGCAAGAGACCCAGTACTTC.

The V call is TRBV7-9, the J call TRBJ2-5; 11 bases line up with TRBD1. The CDR3 sequence is 17 residues long. With 5 bases clipped from V and 1 base from J, the junction kept 9 bases outside the gene matches. Per germline, CDR1 SEHNR and CDR2 FQNEAQ (reference sequence). CDR3 DNA: TGTGCCAGCAGCATTAGGGGGACAGGGGGACCCCAAGAGACCCAGTACTTC. Amino acid sequence: CASSIRGTGGPQETQYF.

This chain links TRBV6-5 with TRBJ1-5; D call uncertain. The CDR3 has 14 amino acids. The germline gives CDR1 MNHEY, CDR2 SVGAGI. V lost 2 bases to trimming and J lost 2 bases, with 7 bases between them. The CDR3 loop reads CASSYLGRNQPQHF. Here the CDR3 DNA reads TGTGCCAGCAGTTACCTGGGCCGCAATCAGCCCCAGCATTTT.

This chain joins TRBV5-1 and TRBJ1-1, with TRBD1 matching 9 bases. V gave up 2 bases and J gave up 6 bases; unmatched junction bases: 11. Looked up from germline, CDR1 is SGHRS and CDR2 is YFSETQ. The length of the CDR3 is 16 residues. CDR3 DNA: TGCGCCAGCAGCTTACAGGGGGCAACGGGGGGTGCTGAAGCTTTCTTT. Translating it yields CASSLQGATGGAEAFF.

The genes are TRBV19 and TRBJ2-2; D possibly corresponds to TRBD1 (5 bases). V lost 5 bases to trimming and J lost 1 base, with 8 bases between them. Per the germline V gene, CDR1 is LNHDA and CDR2 is SQIVND (reference sequence). This CDR3 is 14 amino acids long. CDR3 DNA: TGTGCCAGTAGTTTTGGACAGAACACCGGGGAGCTGTTTTTT. Protein: CASSFGQNTGELFF.

V and J are TRBV2 and TRBJ2-2; 8 bases line up with TRBD1. There are 16 residues in the CDR3. V lost 3 bases and J lost 8; bases outside the gene matches: 11. Germline V CDR1 and CDR2: SNHLY, FYNNEI. CDR3 amino acids: CASSEKPGQVSGELFF. As DNA, the CDR3 is TGTGCCAGCAGTGAGAAGCCGGGACAGGTCTCAGGGGAGCTGTTTTTT.